The 5 T cell receptor beta chains given below trace back to one sample, sequenced in a study of cytotoxic CD8 clonotypes in ibrutinib-treated CLL. The protocol was immunoSEQ multiplex PCR, while the TCRdb copy is restricted to in-frame clones and leaves out a portion. The sample includes some 160,000 clones, approximately 80% of them seen just once. Specimen: PBMCs, collected after 12 months of ibrutinib treatment. These receptors were obtained from a human donor with chronic lymphocytic leukemia.

The chain is built from TRBV6-5 and TRBJ1-2; 11 positions match TRBD1. The CDR3 is 14 amino acids. Germline CDR1 and CDR2: MNHEY and SVGAGI. V shed 6 bases and J 6 bases; nucleotides not matched to a gene: 6. Here the CDR3 DNA reads TGTGCCAGCAGCCGGACAGGGGGCGCTAATGGCTACACCTTC. It codes for CASSRTGGANGYTF.

The chain joins TRBV27 to TRBJ1-4; TRBD1 matches 7 bases. The CDR3 has 16 residues. CDR1 is MNHEY and CDR2 is SMNVEV in the germline V gene (reference sequence). V shed 3 bases, J shed 0 bases, and the junction held 4 bases outside the gene matches. This CDR3 is CASSLGTVATNEKLFF. CDR3 bases: TGTGCCAGCAGTTTGGGGACAGTAGCAACTAATGAAAAACTGTTTTTT. The entire variable domain, with the rest obtained from reference TRBV27 and TRBJ1-4, is as follows: EAQVTQNPRYLITVTGKKLTVTCSQNMNHEYMSWYRQDPGLGLRQIYYSMNVEVTDKGDVPEGYKVSRKEKRNFPLILESPSPNQTSLYFCASSLGTVATNEKLFFGSGTQLSVL.

The CDR3 bases are TGTGCCAGCAGCCCGAGACGAGGGCAGAGCGACTATGGCTACACCTTC. This sequence encodes CASSPRRGQSDYGYTF. This chain joins TRBV9 and TRBJ1-2; no clear D gene. The length of the CDR3 is 16 residues. Germline values: CDR1 SGDLS, CDR2 YYNGEE. V was cut by 4 bases and J by 3 bases, with 19 bases left in between.

V is TRBV2 and J is TRBJ2-7, with D possibly TRBD1 on 5 matching bases. CDR3 length: 14 amino acids. Germline V CDR1 and CDR2: SNHLY, FYNNEI. The V end lost 3 bases, the J end lost 6 bases, and 15 bases lay between the germline ends. DNA of the CDR3: TGTGCCAGCAGTGAGCAGGGATACCCCCCCGAGCAGTACTTC. As protein: CASSEQGYPPEQYF.

The genes are TRBV7-3 and TRBJ2-7, with unresolved D. Trimming pared 0 bases from V and 3 bases from J, leaving 12 bases between. CDR1 is SGHTA and CDR2 is FQGTGA in the germline V gene. This CDR3 has 15 residues. CDR3 sequence: CASSLTPRPGYEQYF. DNA for the CDR3: TGTGCCAGCAGCTTAACCCCAAGACCTGGCTACGAGCAGTACTTC.